This TCR beta chain was sequenced for a study of T cells expressing NK-cell markers (TCRdb year 2020). The study in broad terms: In sorted CD3+CD56+NKG2C+, CD3+CD56+NKG2C- and CD3+CD56-NKG2C+ T-cell subsets from 8 or 9 donors, TCR beta-chain repertoires were profiled. Seven of the eight sequenced donors were HCMV-seropositive and one was HCMV-seronegative. The study sequenced eight donors, all healthy volunteers chosen at random: three men and five women. Libraries were sequenced as 2 x 150 bp reads on Illumina HiSeq 2000/2500, MiSeq or NextSeq. Study-level results and caveats: Those dominant clonotypes were again the most abundant among CD3+CD56-NKG2C+ cells in a few donors, at about 28.3-60.1%. Whether the expanded NKG2C-expressing T cell clones were specific for HCMV antigens was left unclear. In six donors, the dominant CD3+CD56+NKG2C+ clonotypes ranked among the top 10 CD8+ clonotypes, making up roughly 1.0-8% of CD8+ T cells.

Taken from the germline V gene, the CDR1 and CDR2 loops are ENHRY and SYGVKD. From the cysteine through the phenylalanine, the CDR3 covers 14 amino acids. Nucleotide data are not available. TCRdb names Illumina HiSeq 2000 as the instrument used. The TCR beta cDNA libraries were made using 5'RACE template switching, a step that added both a universal primer site and unique molecular identifiers. cDNA synthesis was primed from the TCR beta constant segment, followed by two successive PCR amplification steps. As for how the authors treated the data: MIGEC was used to demultiplex reads and group the reads by UMI, and MiTCR was used to assemble and quantify clonotypes. To exclude erroneous sequences, only TCR cDNA sequences supported by at least two reads were retained. The tcR package was used for downstream repertoire analysis, with clonotypes matched between fractions based on CDR3 nucleotide sequence plus V segment. VDJmatch was used to annotate antigen specificity against VDJdb, with one amino acid substitution in CDR3 allowed. TCRdb reprocessed the reads, reporting each CDR3 protein sequence once and no DNA. These V and J calls rely on TCRdb rather than the paper's analysis. The sample has over 120,000 distinct CDR3 sequences on record. Roughly an eighth of the sample rests with the top ten.

As for this clonotype: Its binding antigen is unknown.

A commercial ELISA kit detecting HCMV-specific IgG in serum was used to determine HCMV serostatus. Peripheral blood mononuclear cells were isolated from blood by Ficoll density gradient centrifugation. The chain couples TRBV10-3 to TRBJ2-3; TCRdb designates TRBD2, a call that cannot be tested without DNA. The TCR originated in a man between 18 and 29 years old in good health. Donor details come from another sample of the same person, matched by shared clones. Sequencing used blood T cells: a sorted CD56 or NKG2C T cell subset, CD4+ or CD8+ T cells, or bulk PBMC T cells (not recorded which). CDR3 protein: CATSGTSGRDTQYF.